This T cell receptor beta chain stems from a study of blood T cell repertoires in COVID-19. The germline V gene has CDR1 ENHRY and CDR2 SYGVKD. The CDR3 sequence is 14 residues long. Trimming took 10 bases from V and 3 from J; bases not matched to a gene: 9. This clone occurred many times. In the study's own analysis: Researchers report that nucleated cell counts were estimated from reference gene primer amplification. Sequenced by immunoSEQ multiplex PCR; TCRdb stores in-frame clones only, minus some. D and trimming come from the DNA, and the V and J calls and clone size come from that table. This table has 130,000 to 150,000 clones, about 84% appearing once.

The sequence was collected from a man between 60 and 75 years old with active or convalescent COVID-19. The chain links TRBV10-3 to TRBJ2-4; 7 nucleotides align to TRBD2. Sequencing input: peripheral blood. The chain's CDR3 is CATGEGRGKNIQYF. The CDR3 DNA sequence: TGTGCCACCGGGGAGGGTCGGGGCAAAAACATTCAGTACTTC.